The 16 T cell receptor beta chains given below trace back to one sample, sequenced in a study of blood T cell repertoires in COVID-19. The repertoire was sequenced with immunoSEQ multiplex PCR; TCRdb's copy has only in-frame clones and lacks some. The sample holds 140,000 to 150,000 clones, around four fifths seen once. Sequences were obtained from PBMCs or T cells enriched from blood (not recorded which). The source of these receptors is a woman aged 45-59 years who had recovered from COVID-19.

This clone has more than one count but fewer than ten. CDR3 amino acids: CASSRVTVQDEKLFF. The DNA of the CDR3 is TGTGCCAGCAGTCGTGTCACAGTACAGGACGAAAAACTGTTTTTT. This chain joins TRBV6-1 and TRBJ1-4; tentatively, D is TRBD1 (5 bases). The CDR3 loop spans 15 amino acids. V lost 5 bases, J lost 8 bases, and 18 bases lay in between. CDR1 is MNHNS, CDR2 SASEGT, per germline.

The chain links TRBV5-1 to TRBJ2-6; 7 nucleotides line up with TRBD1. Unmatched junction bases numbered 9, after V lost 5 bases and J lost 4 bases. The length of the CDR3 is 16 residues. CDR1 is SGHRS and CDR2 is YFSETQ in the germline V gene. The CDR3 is CASSSDRARGANVLTF. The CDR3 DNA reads TGCGCCAGCAGTTCTGACAGGGCCCGGGGGGCCAACGTCCTGACTTTC.

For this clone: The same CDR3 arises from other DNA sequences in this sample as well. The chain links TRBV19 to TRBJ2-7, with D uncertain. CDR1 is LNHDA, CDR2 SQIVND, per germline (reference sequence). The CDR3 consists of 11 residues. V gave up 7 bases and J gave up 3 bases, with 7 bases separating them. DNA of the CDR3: TGTGCCAGTAAGTCAGGCTACGAGCAGTACTTC. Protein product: CASKSGYEQYF.

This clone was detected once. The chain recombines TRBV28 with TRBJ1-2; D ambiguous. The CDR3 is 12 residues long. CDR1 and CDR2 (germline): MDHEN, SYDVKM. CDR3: CGAGIFNYGYTF. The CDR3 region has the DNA TGTGGGGCGGGGATCTTTAACTATGGCTACACCTTC.

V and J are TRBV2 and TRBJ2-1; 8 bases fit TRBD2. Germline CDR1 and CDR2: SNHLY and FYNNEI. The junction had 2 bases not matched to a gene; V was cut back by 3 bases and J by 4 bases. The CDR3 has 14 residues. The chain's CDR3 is CASSDGTRYNEQFF. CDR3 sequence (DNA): TGTGCCAGCAGTGACGGGACTAGGTACAATGAGCAGTTCTTC.

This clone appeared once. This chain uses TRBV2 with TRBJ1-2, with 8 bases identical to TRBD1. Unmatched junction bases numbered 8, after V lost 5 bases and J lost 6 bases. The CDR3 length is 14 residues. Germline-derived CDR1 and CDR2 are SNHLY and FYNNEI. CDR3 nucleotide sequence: TGTGCCAGCAGTTCCCCGACAGGGGCAAATGGCTACACCTTC. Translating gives CASSSPTGANGYTF.

The CDR3 bases are TGCGCCAGCAGCCTAAGCCCTAGCGAAGATACGCAGTATTTT. Translating it yields CASSLSPSEDTQYF. This sequence joins TRBV5-1 and TRBJ2-3; D possibly corresponds to TRBD2 (6 bases). The germline gives CDR1 SGHRS, CDR2 YFSETQ. The germline V and J ends were trimmed by 4 bases and 5 bases, with 14 bases remaining between them. The CDR3 is 14 amino acids.

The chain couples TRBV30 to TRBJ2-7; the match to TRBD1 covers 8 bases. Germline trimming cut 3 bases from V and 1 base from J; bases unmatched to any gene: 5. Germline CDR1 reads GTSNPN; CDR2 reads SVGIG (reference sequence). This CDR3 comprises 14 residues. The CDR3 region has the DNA TGTGCCTGGAGAGACAGGGGCCATTCCTACGAGCAGTACTTC. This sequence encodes CAWRDRGHSYEQYF.

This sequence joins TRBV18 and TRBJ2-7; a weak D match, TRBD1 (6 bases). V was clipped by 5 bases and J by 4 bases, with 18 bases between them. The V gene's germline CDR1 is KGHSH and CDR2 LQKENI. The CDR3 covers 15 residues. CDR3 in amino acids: CASSSESTGPYEQYF. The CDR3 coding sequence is TGTGCCAGCTCATCCGAATCGACAGGCCCATACGAGCAGTACTTC.

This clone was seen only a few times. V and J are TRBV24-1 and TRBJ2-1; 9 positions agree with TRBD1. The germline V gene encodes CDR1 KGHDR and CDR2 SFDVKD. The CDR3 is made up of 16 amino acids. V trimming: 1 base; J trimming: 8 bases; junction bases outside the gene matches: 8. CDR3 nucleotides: TGTGCCACCAGTGATTTTCCGGGACAGGGTCGCCATGAGCAGTTCTTC. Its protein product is CATSDFPGQGRHEQFF.

In nucleotides, the CDR3 is TGTGCCAGCAGTCCCGACAATACCTATGGCTACACCTTC. This gives the protein CASSPDNTYGYTF. V gene TRBV6-5 combines with J gene TRBJ1-2; D is undetermined. Trimming took off 5 bases at V and 4 bases at J, with 11 bases between the two ends. CDR3 length equals 13 residues. CDR1 MNHEY and CDR2 SVGAGI come from the germline V gene.

CDR3 DNA: TGTGCCAGCATAGCGGGGGGCTATAATGAGCAGTTCTTC. This codes for CASIAGGYNEQFF. V and J are TRBV28 and TRBJ2-1, with TRBD2 matching 10 bases. Germline V gene lookup returns CDR1 MDHEN and CDR2 SYDVKM. There are 13 residues in the CDR3. V trimming: 7 bases; J trimming: 7 bases; junction bases outside the gene matches: 4.

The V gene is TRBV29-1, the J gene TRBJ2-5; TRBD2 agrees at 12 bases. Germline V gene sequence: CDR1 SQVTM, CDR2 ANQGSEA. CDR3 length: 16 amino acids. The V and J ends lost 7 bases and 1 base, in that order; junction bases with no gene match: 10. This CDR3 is CSATLLAGGFQETQYF. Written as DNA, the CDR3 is TGCAGCGCGACTTTACTAGCGGGGGGCTTCCAAGAGACCCAGTACTTC. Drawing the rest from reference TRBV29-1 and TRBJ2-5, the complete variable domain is SAVISQKPSRDICQRGTSLTIQCQVDSQVTMMFWYRQQPGQSLTLIATANQGSEATYESGFVIDKFPISRPNLTFSTLTVSNMSPEDSSIYLCSATLLAGGFQETQYFGPGTRLLVL.

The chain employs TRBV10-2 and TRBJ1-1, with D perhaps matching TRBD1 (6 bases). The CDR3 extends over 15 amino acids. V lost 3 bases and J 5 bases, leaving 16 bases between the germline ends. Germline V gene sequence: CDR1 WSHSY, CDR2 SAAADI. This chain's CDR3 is CASSEYRDKQTEAFF. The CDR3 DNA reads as TGCGCCAGCAGTGAATACCGGGACAAACAAACTGAAGCTTTCTTT.

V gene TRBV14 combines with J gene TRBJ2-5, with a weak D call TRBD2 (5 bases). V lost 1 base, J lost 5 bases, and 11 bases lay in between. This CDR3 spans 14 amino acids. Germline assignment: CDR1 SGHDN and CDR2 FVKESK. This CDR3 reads CASSQARGWETQYF. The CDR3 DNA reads TGTGCCAGCAGCCAAGCCCGGGGTTGGGAGACCCAGTACTTC.

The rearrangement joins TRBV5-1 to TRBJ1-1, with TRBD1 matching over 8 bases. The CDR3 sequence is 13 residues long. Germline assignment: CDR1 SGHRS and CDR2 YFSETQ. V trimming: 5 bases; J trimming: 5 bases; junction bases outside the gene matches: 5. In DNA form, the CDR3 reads TGCGCCAGCAGGGACAGGGAACGAACTGAAGCTTTCTTT. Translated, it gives CASRDRERTEAFF.